This T cell receptor beta chain was recorded in a study of cytomegalovirus exposure and HLA in healthy donors. General observations from the study: Among TCR beta chains, those listed as cytomegalovirus-associated numbered 164. For most TCR beta V segments, an earlier analysis put the productive rate at about 87% or about 30% of the time. Excluded were some V segments that proved indistinguishable, including TRBV6-2 and TRBV6-3.

PCR involved 60 Vbeta and 13 Jbeta primers. Profiling relied on immunoSEQ multiplex PCR, and the TCRdb table lists in-frame clones only, not all of them. The sample consists of 100,000 to 150,000 clones, just under 85% of them appearing once. As regards this clone: Antigen specificity is unknown.

Per germline, CDR1 MNHNS and CDR2 SASEGT. After removal of 3 bases from V and 4 bases from J, the junction contained 2 bases not matched to a gene. This CDR3 spans 14 amino acids. The clonotype comes from a boy between 2 and 10 years old in good health and CMV-seronegative. The sample consisted of PBMCs. The chain uses TRBV6-1 and TRBJ1-5; 8 bases line up with TRBD1. Here the CDR3 reads CASSDRDRNQPQHF. CDR3 DNA sequence: TGTGCCAGCAGTGATCGGGACAGGAATCAGCCCCAGCATTTT.